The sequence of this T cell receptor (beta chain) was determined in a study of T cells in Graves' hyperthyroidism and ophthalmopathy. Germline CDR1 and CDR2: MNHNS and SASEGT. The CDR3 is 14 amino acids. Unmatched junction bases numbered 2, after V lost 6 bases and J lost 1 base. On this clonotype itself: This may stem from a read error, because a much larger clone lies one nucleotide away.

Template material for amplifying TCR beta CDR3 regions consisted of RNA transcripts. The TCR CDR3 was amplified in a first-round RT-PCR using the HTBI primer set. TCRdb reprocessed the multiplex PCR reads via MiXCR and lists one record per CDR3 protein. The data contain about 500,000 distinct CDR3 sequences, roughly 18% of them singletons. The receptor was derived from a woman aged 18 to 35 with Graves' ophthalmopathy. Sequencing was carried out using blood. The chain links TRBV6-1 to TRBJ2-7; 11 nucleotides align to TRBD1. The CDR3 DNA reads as TGTGCCAGCAGACGGGACAGGGGGTCCTACGAGCAGTACTTC. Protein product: CASRRDRGSYEQYF.